The entry that follows covers one T cell receptor (beta chain) sequence. The assay was immunoSEQ multiplex PCR, and TCRdb's table has in-frame clones only and misses some. This sample has 350,000 to 400,000 clones, with 91% found just once. The sample originates from a study of blood T cell repertoires in COVID-19. As for the study in general: PBMCs, B-cell-depleted T cells, or T cells provided the cDNA or gDNA that made up the material.

Across 20 to 25 US areas, participants ranged in age from roughly 18 to 89 years. Participants' own reports of clinical history determined their cohort assignment. The CDR3 sequence is 15 residues long. V dropped 2 bases and J dropped 5 bases, with 15 bases sitting between them. Germline assignment: CDR1 SGHTA and CDR2 FQGTGA. The chain recombines TRBV7-3 with TRBJ1-1, with D uncertain. The sequence was obtained from a woman aged 40 to 55 who had been exposed to COVID-19. Sequenced material: PBMCs or T cells enriched from blood (not recorded which). CDR3 sequence: CASSLRVADYTEAFF. The DNA for the CDR3 is TGTGCCAGCAGCTTACGTGTGGCAGATTATACTGAAGCTTTCTTT.